The entry that follows covers one TCR beta chain sequence. This sample is drawn from a study of blood T cell repertoires in COVID-19. Across the whole study: COVID-19 samples collected from the United States, Italy and Spain covered acute and convalescent phases. Sample material is recorded as cDNA or gDNA derived from T cells, B-cell-depleted T cells, or PBMCs.

The Seattle patients, enrolled during active infection, were followed longitudinally. Original analysis: Nucleated cell counts were estimated from reference gene primer amplification. Produced via immunoSEQ multiplex PCR; TCRdb's table is partial and in-frame only. The V and J calls and the clone size are those of that table, but D and trimming were determined from the DNA. The repertoire holds around 76,000 clones, with around 80% as singletons. With 4 bases removed from V and 7 bases from J, the gap between germline ends came to 13 bases. The CDR3 sequence is 13 residues long. Germline V gene lookup returns CDR1 SGHTA and CDR2 FQGTGA.

The V and J genes are TRBV7-3 and TRBJ2-5; possible D gene TRBD1, 5 bases. The receptor's source is a man aged 45-65 years with COVID-19, enrolled during active disease. The sequenced sample was peripheral blood. CDR3 coding DNA: TGTGCCAGCAGCTCCCAGGGTTGGGGGACCCAGTACTTC. Amino acid sequence: CASSSQGWGTQYF.